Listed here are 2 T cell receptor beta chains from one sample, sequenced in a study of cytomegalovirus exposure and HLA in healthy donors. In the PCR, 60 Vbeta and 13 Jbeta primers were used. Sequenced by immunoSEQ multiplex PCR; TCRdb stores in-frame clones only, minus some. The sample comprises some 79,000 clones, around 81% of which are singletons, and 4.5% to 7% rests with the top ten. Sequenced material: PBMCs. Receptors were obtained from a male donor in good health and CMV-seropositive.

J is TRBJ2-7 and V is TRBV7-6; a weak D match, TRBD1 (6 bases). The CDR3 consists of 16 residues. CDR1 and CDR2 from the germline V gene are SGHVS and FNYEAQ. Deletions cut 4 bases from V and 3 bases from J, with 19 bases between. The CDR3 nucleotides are TGTGCCAGCAGCTCAGGGGTGGGGCTACCCGGCTACGAGCAGTACTTC. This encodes CASSSGVGLPGYEQYF.

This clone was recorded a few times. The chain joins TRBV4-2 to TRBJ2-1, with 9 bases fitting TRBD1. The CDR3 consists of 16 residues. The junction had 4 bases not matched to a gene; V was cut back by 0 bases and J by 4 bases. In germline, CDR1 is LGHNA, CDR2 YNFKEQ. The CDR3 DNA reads TGTGCCAGCAGCCAAGAAGGACAGGGGAATTACAATGAGCAGTTCTTC. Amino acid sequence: CASSQEGQGNYNEQFF.